This T cell receptor beta chain comes out of a study of technical replicates of blood from a handful of donors. Only in-frame clones appear in the TCRdb table, and some are missing; sequencing was by immunoSEQ multiplex PCR. The data contain about 14,000 clones, 95% of them singletons. CDR1 and CDR2 from the germline V gene are SNHLY and FYNNEI. The CDR3 is 13 residues long. About this clone: Mismatch with germline at one junction end may stem from a read error.

The chain joins TRBV2 to TRBJ2-5; D uncertain. This sequence originates from a human donor in good health. Material for sequencing was PBMCs. In DNA, the CDR3 is TGTGCCAGCAGGGAAGTCCCCGAAGAGACCCAGTACTTC. It translates to CASREVPEETQYF.